The 14 T cell receptor beta chains in this list originate from one sample, sequenced in a study of OX40 agonist ivuxolimab in advanced cancers. Receptor amplification or capture employed the immunoSEQ multiplex PCR assay. The table was pulled from immuneACCESS by TCRdb, which kept in-frame rearrangements only. Such tables lose some clones; where checked, under half of the loss comes from unresolved V genes, and the rest has no known cause. Recorded for this sample are tens of thousands of clones; approximately 80% of them occurred a single time. About 4.4% of the sample belongs to the ten largest clones. The material was CD4+ or CD8+ T cells sorted from blood, obtained in a trial of the OX40 agonist ivuxolimab. The receptors come from an adult with an advanced solid tumor such as melanoma, head and neck, liver or kidney cancer.

This chain joins TRBV30 and TRBJ2-5; D remains ambiguous. Germline values: CDR1 GTSNPN, CDR2 SVGIG (reference sequence). Between the trimmed V and J ends, which lost 2 bases and 1 base, there was a span of 8 bases. The CDR3 contains 13 residues. CDR3 coding DNA: TGTGCCTGGAGTTCCCAGAGCCAAGAGACCCAGTACTTC. Translating gives CAWSSQSQETQYF.

The chain combines TRBV11-2 with TRBJ2-2, with a weak D call TRBD2 (6 bases). In germline, CDR1 is SGHAT, CDR2 FQNNGV. Deletions cut 5 bases from V and 3 bases from J, with 13 bases between. There are 15 residues in the CDR3. The CDR3 region has the DNA TGTGCCAGCAGCCCCTCGGAGGGGTACACCGGGGAGCTGTTTTTT. Translating gives CASSPSEGYTGELFF. Combining the CDR3 with reference TRBV11-2 and TRBJ2-2 gives the whole variable domain EAGVAQSPRYKIIEKRQSVAFWCNPISGHATLYWYQQILGQGPKLLIQFQNNGVVDDSQLPKDRFSAERLKGVDSTLKIQPAKLEDSAVYLCASSPSEGYTGELFFGEGSRLTVL.

The J gene is TRBJ1-1, the V gene TRBV19; TRBD1 matches at 7 bases. This CDR3 region has 14 residues. Losses at the gene ends were 4 bases for V and 7 bases for J; bases not matched to a gene: 9. Germline assignment: CDR1 LNHDA and CDR2 SQIVND (reference sequence). The CDR3 is CASSRTGDRDEAFF. CDR3 nucleotides: TGTGCCAGTAGTAGAACAGGGGACAGAGATGAAGCTTTCTTT. Based on the CDR3 plus reference TRBV19 and TRBJ1-1, the full variable domain is DGGITQSPKYLFRKEGQNVTLSCEQNLNHDAMYWYRQDPGQGLRLIYYSQIVNDFQKGDIAEGYSVSREKKESFPLTVTSAQKNPTAFYLCASSRTGDRDEAFFGQGTRLTVV.

CDR3 DNA: TGTGCCAGCAGCTTAGTTAATAACAATCAGCCCCAGCATTTT. This translates into CASSLVNNNQPQHF. The V call is TRBV7-2, the J call TRBJ1-5; no reliable D call. This CDR3 is 14 amino acids long. The V gene's germline CDR1 is SGHTA and CDR2 FQGNSA. The V gene lost 1 base and the J gene lost 3 bases, with 7 bases spanning the gap.

The genes are TRBV4-3 and TRBJ1-2, with a possible D match to TRBD1 (5 bases). Germline CDR1 reads LGHNA; CDR2 reads YSLEER. The CDR3 length is 15 residues. Trimming took 1 base from V and 8 from J, leaving 17 bases between them. The CDR3 DNA is TGCGCCAGCAGCCAAGCCCTGGGGCGGGAGGCCGGCTACACCTTC. Protein product: CASSQALGREAGYTF.

V is TRBV11-2 and J is TRBJ1-5, with D possibly matching TRBD1 (5 bases). Germline V gene lookup returns CDR1 SGHAT and CDR2 FQNNGV. The CDR3 has 13 amino acids. The V and J ends lost 4 bases and 5 bases respectively, with 9 bases between them. Written as DNA, the CDR3 is TGTGCCAGCAGCTCAGGGTTACATCAGCCCCAGCATTTT. Amino acids: CASSSGLHQPQHF.

V and J are TRBV5-1 and TRBJ1-5, with 8 positions matching TRBD1. This CDR3 spans 16 amino acids. With V trimmed by 1 base and J by 0 bases, 3 bases remained unmatched. CDR1 is SGHRS, CDR2 YFSETQ, per germline. The CDR3 DNA is TGCGCCAGCAGCTTGTTGGGACAGGATAGCAATCAGCCCCAGCATTTT. It encodes CASSLLGQDSNQPQHF.

The chain recombines TRBV6-5 with TRBJ2-7, with unresolved D. The V and J ends lost 6 bases and 5 bases respectively, with 14 bases between them. Germline V gives CDR1 MNHEY, CDR2 SVGAGI. There are 13 residues in the CDR3. CDR3 amino acids: CASSPANSNEQYF. As DNA, the CDR3 is TGTGCCAGCAGCCCCGCGAACTCGAACGAGCAGTACTTC.

Remarks on this clone: One junction end does not reproduce the germline sequence, and a read error may be involved. This chain uses TRBV14 with TRBJ2-2; D is possibly TRBD2 (6 bases). This CDR3 spans 15 amino acids. Germline assignment: CDR1 SGHDN and CDR2 FVKESK. CDR3 protein: CASSQDAASGGKLFF. DNA of the CDR3: TGTGCCAGCAGCCAAGACGCAGCCTCTGGCGGGAAGCTGTTTTTT.

This clone was detected only a few times. The same CDR3 also results from other DNA sequences found in this sample. The chain links TRBV28 to TRBJ1-3; D remains ambiguous. Germline CDR1 and CDR2: MDHEN and SYDVKM. Trimming pared 3 bases from V and 1 base from J, leaving 7 bases between. This CDR3 is built from 14 residues. The CDR3 nucleotides are TGTGCCAGCAGTTTGGGTGGATCTGGAAACACCATATATTTT. The encoded protein is CASSLGGSGNTIYF.

This sequence joins TRBV19 and TRBJ2-1; the match to TRBD2 covers 9 bases. The V gene's germline CDR1 is LNHDA and CDR2 SQIVND (reference sequence). J lost 6 bases, V lost 8 bases, and 8 bases had no gene match. This CDR3 is 14 amino acids long. DNA for the CDR3: TGTGCCAGTTCCCAGCGGGGGGATCGCAATGAGCAGTTCTTC. It yields the protein CASSQRGDRNEQFF.

J is TRBJ1-2 and V is TRBV5-4, with D perhaps matching TRBD1 (5 bases). V lost 0 bases and J lost 8, with 14 bases in between. CDR1 SGHNT and CDR2 YYREEE come from the germline V gene (reference sequence). The CDR3 length is 14 residues. CDR3 amino acids: CASSLARAVWGYTF. The DNA for the CDR3 is TGTGCCAGCAGCTTGGCCAGGGCGGTCTGGGGCTACACCTTC.

The genes are TRBV2 and TRBJ2-5; D perhaps matches TRBD1 (6 bases). The CDR3 consists of 17 residues. The germline gives CDR1 SNHLY, CDR2 FYNNEI. Trimming stripped 2 bases from V and 0 bases from J, with 16 bases between. Here the CDR3 reads CASSERFRQENQETQYF. CDR3 nucleotides: TGTGCCAGCAGTGAAAGGTTTAGACAGGAAAACCAAGAGACCCAGTACTTC.

Only one count was recorded for this clone. A read error may account for a junction end that differs from germline. The chain employs TRBV7-7 and TRBJ2-2; 9 positions match TRBD2. Germline CDR1 is SSHAT and CDR2 is FNYEAQ (reference sequence). The CDR3 is made up of 15 amino acids. The CDR3 DNA sequence: TGTGCTAGCAGCTTAACTAGCGGGCCCACCGGGGAGCTGTTTTTT. Protein: CASSLTSGPTGELFF.